This record concerns one T cell receptor beta chain sequence. Its specificity is unknown. The data are from a study of OX40 agonist ivuxolimab in advanced cancers. Study-wide context: The drug used for patients, ivuxolimab, was an agonistic anti-OX40 (CD134) antibody. A mean age of approximately 64 years, range roughly 20 to 90, was recorded, and approximately 85% were male.

Repertoires were generated with immunoSEQ multiplex PCR, while TCRdb's copy carries only in-frame clones and drops some. The sample holds about 36,000 clones, around 80% seen once. Findings and limits, study-wide: On average, CD8+ T cells had more expanded clones than CD4+.

V lost 8 bases and J 10 bases, leaving 23 bases between the germline ends. The CDR3 runs 14 residues. From germline, CDR1 is SNHLY and CDR2 FYNNEI. The chain combines TRBV2 with TRBJ2-5, with a weak D call TRBD2 (6 bases). The sequencing here drew on CD4+ or CD8+ T cells sorted from blood, taken in a trial of the OX40 agonist ivuxolimab. The origin of this receptor is an adult with an advanced solid tumor such as melanoma, head and neck, liver or kidney cancer. This chain's CDR3 is CASASSAVGRDQYF. The CDR3 coding sequence is TGTGCCAGCGCCTCTAGCGCCGTCGGTAGAGACCAGTACTTC.